The TCR beta chain described here comes from a study of blood T cell repertoires in COVID-19 (dated by TCRdb to between 2020 and 2021). Study-level background: Samples from collaborators originated in the United States, Italy and Spain and spanned both the acute and convalescent phases of COVID-19. The repertoires were made available in a free public database intended to serve as a resource for research on the immune response to SARS-CoV-2. The dataset comprised deeply sampled blood TCRbeta repertoires from subjects exposed to, actively infected with, or recovered from COVID-19. Samples came from the ongoing ImmuneRACE study (first 160 participants) plus 1,254 subjects from 6 global collaborators. Where HLA class I and class II types were available, the types were taken from metadata supplied by the sample provider, not from assay-based typing. Nearly every sample came with metadata listing a de-identified subject ID, COVID-19 status, age in years and sex. The prospective study material was composed of cDNA or gDNA derived from T cells, B-cell-depleted T cells, or PBMCs. Overall study outcomes, separate from this receptor: The amount of clinical and demographic metadata varied by source and participant and was provided uncurated.

Each collaborating institution followed its own protocols to collect whole blood in K2EDTA tubes. For TCRbeta analysis, collaborator samples were shipped as frozen whole blood, as isolated PBMCs, or as DNA extracted from either sample type. Note on this clone: Its antigen is not yet known. The sample holds no much larger clone one base away, and base qualities are not on file.

Per the germline V gene, SGHRS is the CDR1 and YFSETQ is the CDR2. The CDR3 goes from the cysteine to the phenylalanine over 16 residues. The read is trimmed to its CDR3 DNA, 48 bases read in frame from base 1. V loses 3 bases of germline sequence and J loses 0 bases, and the interval between the two ends is 13 bases. The immunoSEQ Assay, a bias-controlled multiplex PCR, was used to amplify TCRbeta CDR3 regions from genomic DNA. Regarding the original processing steps: Nucleated cell counts per sample were estimated from amplification of reference gene primers within the assay. To quantify the absolute abundance of each unique TCRbeta CDR3 rearrangement, sequence reads were collapsed and filtered. For each sample, productive Simpson clonality was calculated as the square root of Simpson's diversity index across productive rearrangements. TCRdb retrieved this table from immuneACCESS and kept in-frame rearrangements only. Not all clones are present; in checked studies, unresolved V genes account for under half, and no reason is known for the remainder. The V and J calls and clone size are taken from that table; D and trimming were inferred from the DNA. The sample yields roughly 200,000 clones; 85% were counted once. Around 4.9% of the sample comes from the top ten.

The V gene is TRBV5-1 and the J gene is TRBJ1-3; the D gene is perhaps TRBD1, on 5 matching bases. The sample consisted of peripheral blood. The origin of this receptor is a woman aged 80 or over with acute or convalescent COVID-19. The nucleotides are TGCGCCAGCAGCTATGGTGGGGCTAGCTCTGGAAACACCATATATTTT. The encoded protein is CASSYGGASSGNTIYF.